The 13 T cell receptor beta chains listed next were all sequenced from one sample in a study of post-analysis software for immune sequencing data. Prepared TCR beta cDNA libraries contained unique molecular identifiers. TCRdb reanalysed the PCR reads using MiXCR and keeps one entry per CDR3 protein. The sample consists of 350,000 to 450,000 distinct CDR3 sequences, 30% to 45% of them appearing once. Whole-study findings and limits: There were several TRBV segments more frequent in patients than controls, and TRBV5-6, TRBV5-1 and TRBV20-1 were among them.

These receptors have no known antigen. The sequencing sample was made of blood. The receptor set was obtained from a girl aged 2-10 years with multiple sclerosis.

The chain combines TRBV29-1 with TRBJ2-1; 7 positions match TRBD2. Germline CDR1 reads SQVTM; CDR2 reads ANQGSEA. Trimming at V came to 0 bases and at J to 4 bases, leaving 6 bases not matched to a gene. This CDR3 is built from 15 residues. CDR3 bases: TGCAGCGTTGAAGATCTCAGCGGGACTTACAATGAGCAGTTCTTC. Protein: CSVEDLSGTYNEQFF.

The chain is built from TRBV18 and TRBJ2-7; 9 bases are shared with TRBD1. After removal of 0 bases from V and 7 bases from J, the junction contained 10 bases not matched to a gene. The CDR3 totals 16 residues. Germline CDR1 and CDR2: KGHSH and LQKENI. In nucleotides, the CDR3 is TGTGCCAGCTCACCACCCCGGACAGGGGTCGGGGATGAGCAGTACTTC. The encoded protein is CASSPPRTGVGDEQYF.

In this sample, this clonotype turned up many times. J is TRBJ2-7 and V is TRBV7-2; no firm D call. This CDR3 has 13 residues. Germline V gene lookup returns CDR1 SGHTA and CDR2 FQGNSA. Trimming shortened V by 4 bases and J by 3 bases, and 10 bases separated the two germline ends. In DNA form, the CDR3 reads TGTGCCAGCAGCTATAGGTGGGACTACGAGCAGTACTTC. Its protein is CASSYRWDYEQYF.

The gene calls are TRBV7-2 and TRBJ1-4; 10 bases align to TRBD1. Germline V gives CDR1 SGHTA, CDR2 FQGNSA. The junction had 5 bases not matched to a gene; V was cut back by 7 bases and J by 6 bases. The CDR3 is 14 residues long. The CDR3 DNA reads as TGTGCCAGCAAACCCGACAGGGGGCATGAAAAACTGTTTTTT. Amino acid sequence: CASKPDRGHEKLFF.

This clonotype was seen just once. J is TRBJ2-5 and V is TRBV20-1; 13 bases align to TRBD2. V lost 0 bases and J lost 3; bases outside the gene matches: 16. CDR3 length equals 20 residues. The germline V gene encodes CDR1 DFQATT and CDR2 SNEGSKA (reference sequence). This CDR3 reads CSARDPGTSGTISRKETQYF. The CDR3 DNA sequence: TGCAGTGCTAGAGATCCCGGGACTAGCGGGACCATTTCAAGGAAAGAGACCCAGTACTTC.

The CDR3 protein is CSVEGTSVDTQYF. DNA for the CDR3: TGCAGCGTTGAGGGGACTAGTGTTGATACGCAGTATTTT. J is TRBJ2-3 and V is TRBV29-1; 8 bases match TRBD2. The length of the CDR3 is 13 residues. The germline V gene encodes CDR1 SQVTM and CDR2 ANQGSEA. The V and J ends lost 3 bases and 6 bases, in that order; junction bases with no gene match: 5.

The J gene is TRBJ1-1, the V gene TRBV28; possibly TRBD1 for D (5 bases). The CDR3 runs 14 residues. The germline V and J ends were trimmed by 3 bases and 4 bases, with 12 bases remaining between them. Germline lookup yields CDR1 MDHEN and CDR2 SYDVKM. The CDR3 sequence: CASSFAGSGTEAFF. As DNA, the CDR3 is TGTGCCAGCAGTTTCGCAGGGTCGGGCACTGAAGCTTTCTTT.

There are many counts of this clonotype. CDR3 in amino acids: CSVAESYYEQYF. Here the CDR3 DNA reads TGCAGCGTTGCTGAGAGCTACTACGAGCAGTACTTC. The rearrangement uses TRBV29-1 and TRBJ2-7; D call uncertain. The CDR3 contains 12 residues. V lost 4 bases to trimming and J lost 3 bases, with 10 bases between them. CDR1 and CDR2 (germline): SQVTM, ANQGSEA.

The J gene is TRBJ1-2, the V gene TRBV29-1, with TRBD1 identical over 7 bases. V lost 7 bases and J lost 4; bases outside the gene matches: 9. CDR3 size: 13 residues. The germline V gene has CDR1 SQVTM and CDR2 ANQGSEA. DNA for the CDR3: TGCAGCGCTCACGGGACAGATCCCTATGGCTACACCTTC. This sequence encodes CSAHGTDPYGYTF.

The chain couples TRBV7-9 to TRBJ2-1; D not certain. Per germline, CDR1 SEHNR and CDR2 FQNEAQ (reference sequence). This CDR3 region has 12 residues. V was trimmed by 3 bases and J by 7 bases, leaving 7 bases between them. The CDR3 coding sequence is TGTGCCAGCAGCTTCAAGTGGAATGAGCAGTTCTTC. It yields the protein CASSFKWNEQFF.

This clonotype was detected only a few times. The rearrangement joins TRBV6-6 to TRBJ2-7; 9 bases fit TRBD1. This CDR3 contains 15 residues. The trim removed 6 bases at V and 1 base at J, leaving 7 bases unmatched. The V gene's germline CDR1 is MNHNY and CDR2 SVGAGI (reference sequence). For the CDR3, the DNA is TGTGCCAGCAGGATGGACAGGGGCTATTCCTACGAGCAGTACTTC. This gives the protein CASRMDRGYSYEQYF.

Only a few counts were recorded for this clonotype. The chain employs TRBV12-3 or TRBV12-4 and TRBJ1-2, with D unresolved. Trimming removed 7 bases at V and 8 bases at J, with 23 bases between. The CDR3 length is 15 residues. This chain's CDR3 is CASTLSGAVSNGYTF. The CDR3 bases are TGTGCCAGCACCCTTTCGGGAGCGGTATCGAACGGCTACACCTTC.

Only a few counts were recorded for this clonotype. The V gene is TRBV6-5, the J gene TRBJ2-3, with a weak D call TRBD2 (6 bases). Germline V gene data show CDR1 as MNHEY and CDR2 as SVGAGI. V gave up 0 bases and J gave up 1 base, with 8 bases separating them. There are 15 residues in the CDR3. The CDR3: CASSYSRGGTDTQYF. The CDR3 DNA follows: TGTGCCAGCAGTTACTCTCGCGGGGGCACAGATACGCAGTATTTT.